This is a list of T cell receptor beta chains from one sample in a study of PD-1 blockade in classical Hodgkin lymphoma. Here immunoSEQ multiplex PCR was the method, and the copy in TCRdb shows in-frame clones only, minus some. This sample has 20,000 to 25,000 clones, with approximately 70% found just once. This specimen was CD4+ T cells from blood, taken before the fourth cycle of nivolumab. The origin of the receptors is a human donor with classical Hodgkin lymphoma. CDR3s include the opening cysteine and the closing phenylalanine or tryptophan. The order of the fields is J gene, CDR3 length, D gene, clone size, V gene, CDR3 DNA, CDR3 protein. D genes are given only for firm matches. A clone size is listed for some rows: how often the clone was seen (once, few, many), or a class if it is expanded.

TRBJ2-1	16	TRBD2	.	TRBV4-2	TGTGCCAGCAGTCGTGAGGGACTAGCGTCCTACAATGAGCAGTTCTTC	CASSREGLASYNEQFF
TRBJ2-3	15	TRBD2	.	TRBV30	TGTGCCTGGAGTGTACTCAGCGGGGGGTTAGATACGCAGTATTTT	CAWSVLSGGLDTQYF
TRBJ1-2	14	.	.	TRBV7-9	TGTGCCAGCAGCTCCTTGAGGGGTAACTATGGCTACACCTTC	CASSSLRGNYGYTF
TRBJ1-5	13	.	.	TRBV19	TGTGCCAGTAGTATTGGTGTTAGTCAGCCCCAGCATTTT	CASSIGVSQPQHF
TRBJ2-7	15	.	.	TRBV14	TGTGCCAGCAGCGACCCTTGGAAGGGAGGATACGAGCAGTACTTC	CASSDPWKGGYEQYF
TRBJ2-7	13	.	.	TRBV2	TGTGCCAGCAGCTTAGACGACTCCTACGAGCAGTACTTC	CASSLDDSYEQYF
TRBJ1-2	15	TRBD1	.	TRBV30	TGTGCCTGGAGGAAAGCAGGGGGTACTAACTATGGCTACACCTTC	CAWRKAGGTNYGYTF
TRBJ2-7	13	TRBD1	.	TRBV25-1	TGTGCCAGCAGAGACAGGGGCAGACGGGAGCAGTACTTC	CASRDRGRREQYF
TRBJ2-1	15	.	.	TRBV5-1	TGCGCCAGCAGCTTGGACGCAGTAGGCTACAATGAGCAGTTCTTC	CASSLDAVGYNEQFF
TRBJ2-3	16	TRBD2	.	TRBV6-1	TGTGCCAGCAGTGGACTAGCGGGGGGCCTCACAGATACGCAGTATTTT	CASSGLAGGLTDTQYF
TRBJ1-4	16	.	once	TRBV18	TGTGCCAGCTCACCATCCGGGCGGAGGACTAATGAAAAACTGTTTTTT	CASSPSGRRTNEKLFF
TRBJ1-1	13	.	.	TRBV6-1	TGTGCCAGCAGGAGGTCCGAAAACACTGAAGCTTTCTTT	CASRRSENTEAFF
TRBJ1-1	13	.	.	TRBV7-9	TGTGCCAGCAGATCCAACGTCGGGGGTGAAGCTTTCTTT	CASRSNVGGEAFF
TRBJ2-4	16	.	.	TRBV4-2	TGTGCCAGCAGCCAAGAAGGGGCCTCGATAAAAAACATTCAGTACTTC	CASSQEGASIKNIQYF
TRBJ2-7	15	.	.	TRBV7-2	TGTGCCAGCAGTCTCGTAGGGGGGTCCCCGACCGAGCAGTACTTC	CASSLVGGSPTEQYF